This T cell receptor (beta chain) came from a study of T-cell memory formation after mild COVID-19. Study observations and caveats: There was a balanced CD4/CD8 profile in clones contracting day 15 to 85, and later expanders leaned CD4+.

Of note for this clonotype: As yet, its antigen is unknown.

Germline CDR1 and CDR2: SGHRS and YFSETQ. The V and J ends lost 2 bases and 3 bases respectively, with 14 bases between them. CDR3 size: 16 residues. TCRdb itself ran the 5' RACE reads through MiXCR, one entry per CDR3 protein. The table has 360,000 or so distinct CDR3 sequences, around 28% seen once. This receptor was identified in an adult woman who had mild COVID-19 (a few samples of this study predate the infection). Cell type and time point are not known. The V and J genes are TRBV5-1 and TRBJ2-2; D perhaps matches TRBD2 (6 bases). What was sequenced was PBMCs or a T cell subset sorted from them (not recorded which). CDR3 in amino acids: CASSLFGGADTGELFF. CDR3 sequence (DNA): TGCGCCAGCAGCTTATTCGGCGGGGCTGACACCGGGGAGCTGTTTTTT.